What follows is one T cell receptor beta chain and its context. The data were obtained in a study of technical replicates of blood from a few donors. Libraries were prepared by immunoSEQ multiplex PCR; TCRdb keeps only in-frame clonotypes and omits some of them. The sample records 85,000 to 100,000 clones, 95% being singletons. The CDR3 consists of 12 residues. Germline values: CDR1 LNHDA, CDR2 SQIVND (reference sequence). V lost 11 bases, J lost 2 bases, and 12 bases lay in between. Sequencing used T cells isolated from PBMCs. The sequence derives from a human donor in good health. The chain employs TRBV19 and TRBJ1-1, with D possibly TRBD1 on 6 matching bases. The CDR3 sequence is CAVDSRNTEAFF. The CDR3 region has the DNA TGTGCCGTGGACAGCCGTAACACTGAAGCTTTCTTT.